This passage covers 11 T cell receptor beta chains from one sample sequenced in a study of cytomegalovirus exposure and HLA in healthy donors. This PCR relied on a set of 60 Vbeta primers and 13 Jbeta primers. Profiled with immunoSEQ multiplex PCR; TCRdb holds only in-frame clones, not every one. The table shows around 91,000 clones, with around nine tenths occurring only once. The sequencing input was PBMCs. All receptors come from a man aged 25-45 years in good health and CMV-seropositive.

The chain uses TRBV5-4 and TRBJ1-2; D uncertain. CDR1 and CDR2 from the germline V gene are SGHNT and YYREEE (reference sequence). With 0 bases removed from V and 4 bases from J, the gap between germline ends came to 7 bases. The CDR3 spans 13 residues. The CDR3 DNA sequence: TGTGCCAGCAGCTTGGACACCCCCTATGGCTACACCTTC. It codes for CASSLDTPYGYTF.

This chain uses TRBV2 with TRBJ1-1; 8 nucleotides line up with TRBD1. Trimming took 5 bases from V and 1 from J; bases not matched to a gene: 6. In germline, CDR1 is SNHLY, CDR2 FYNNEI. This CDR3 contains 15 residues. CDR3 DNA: TGTGCCAGCAGTCGGTTAGGGACAGGGAACACTGAAGCTTTCTTT. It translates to CASSRLGTGNTEAFF.

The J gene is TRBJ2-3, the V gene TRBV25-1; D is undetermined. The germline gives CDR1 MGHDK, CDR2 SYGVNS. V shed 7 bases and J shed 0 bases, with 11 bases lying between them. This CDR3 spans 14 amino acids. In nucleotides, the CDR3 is TGTGCCAGCAAGGCCTGGGCTAGCACAGATACGCAGTATTTT. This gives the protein CASKAWASTDTQYF.

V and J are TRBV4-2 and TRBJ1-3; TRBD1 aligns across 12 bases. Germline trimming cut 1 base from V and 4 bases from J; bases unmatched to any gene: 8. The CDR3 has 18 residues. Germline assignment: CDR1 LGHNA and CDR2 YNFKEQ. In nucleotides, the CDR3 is TGTGCCAGCAGCCAAGGGGCCTATGGGACAGGGGGCGGAAACACCATATATTTT. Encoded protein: CASSQGAYGTGGGNTIYF.

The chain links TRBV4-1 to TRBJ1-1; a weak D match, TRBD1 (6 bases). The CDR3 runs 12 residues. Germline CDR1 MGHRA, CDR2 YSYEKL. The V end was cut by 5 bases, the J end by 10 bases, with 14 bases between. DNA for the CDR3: TGCGCCAGCAGCGCGTATAACAGGGTAGCTTTCTTT. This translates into CASSAYNRVAFF.

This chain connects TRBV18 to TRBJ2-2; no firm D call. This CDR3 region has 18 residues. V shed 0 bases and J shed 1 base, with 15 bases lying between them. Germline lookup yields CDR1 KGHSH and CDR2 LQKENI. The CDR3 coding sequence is TGTGCCAGCTCACCACCCTTTGGGCAGGAAAAGAACACCGGGGAGCTGTTTTTT. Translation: CASSPPFGQEKNTGELFF.

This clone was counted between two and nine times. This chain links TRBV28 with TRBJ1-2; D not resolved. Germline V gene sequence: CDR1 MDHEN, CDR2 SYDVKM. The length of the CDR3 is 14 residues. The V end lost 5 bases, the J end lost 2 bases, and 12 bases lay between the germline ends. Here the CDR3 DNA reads TGTGCCAGCAGTGCACTTGAGGGAAACTATGGCTACACCTTC. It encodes CASSALEGNYGYTF.

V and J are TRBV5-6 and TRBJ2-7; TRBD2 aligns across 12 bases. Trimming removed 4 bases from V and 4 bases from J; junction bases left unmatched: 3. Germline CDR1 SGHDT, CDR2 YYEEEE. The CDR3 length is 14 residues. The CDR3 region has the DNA TGTGCCAGCAGCCCTAGCGGGAGGGGGTACGAGCAGTACTTC. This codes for CASSPSGRGYEQYF.

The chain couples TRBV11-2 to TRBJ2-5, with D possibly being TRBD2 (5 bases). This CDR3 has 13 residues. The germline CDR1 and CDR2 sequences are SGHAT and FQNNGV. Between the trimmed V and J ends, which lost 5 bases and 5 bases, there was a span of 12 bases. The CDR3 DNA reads TGTGCCAGCAGCCGTTCGGGAAGGGAGACCCAGTACTTC. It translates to CASSRSGRETQYF.

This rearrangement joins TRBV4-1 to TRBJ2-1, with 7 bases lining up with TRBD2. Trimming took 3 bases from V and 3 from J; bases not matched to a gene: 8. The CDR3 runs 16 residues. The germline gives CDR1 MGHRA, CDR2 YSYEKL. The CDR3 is CASSQASGTNYNEQFF. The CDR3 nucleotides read TGCGCCAGCAGCCAGGCTAGCGGAACGAACTACAATGAGCAGTTCTTC.

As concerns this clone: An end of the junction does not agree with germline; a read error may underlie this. Here the CDR3 reads CASNTGGSSSQPQHF. The CDR3 DNA reads TGTGCCAGTAACACAGGGGGATCTAGCAGTCAGCCCCAGCATTTT. The chain joins TRBV19 to TRBJ1-5; 8 bases map to TRBD1. The CDR3 covers 15 residues. Germline CDR1 LNHDA, CDR2 SQIVND (reference sequence).